Sequencing of this T cell receptor beta chain was carried out in a study of spatial heterogeneity in lung cancer. Study background: More beta-chain than alpha-chain sequences were consistently detected. Matched bulk RNA-seq gave a T cell module score that correlated strongly with tumor-region TCR transcript counts. Study-level results: Mutation counts in tumors were tracked by counts of expanded intratumoral alpha and beta TCRs.

The CDR3 is 12 residues long. From germline, CDR1 is SGHRS and CDR2 YFSETQ. Trimming pared 3 bases from V and 5 bases from J, leaving 8 bases between. Single TCR cDNA molecules each had their own unique molecular identifier. One entry per CDR3 protein results from TCRdb running MiXCR on the 5' RACE reads. The profile shows under 9,000 distinct CDR3 sequences, 13% of them singletons. This clonotype appeared many times. No antigen is known for it. Time point meaning: sample taken at primary tumor resection. No cells were sorted before sequencing. The whole RNA sequenced was extracted from tumor, nontumor lung or frozen PBMC.

The chain joins TRBV5-1 to TRBJ2-5; D unresolved. The sequences come from lung tumor tissue, collected at surgery. The TCR sequence derives from a male donor with early-stage non-small cell lung cancer. The CDR3 is CASSSSMETQYF. In DNA form, the CDR3 reads TGCGCCAGCAGCTCCTCGATGGAGACCCAGTACTTC.